The 24 T cell receptor beta chains below all came from one sample that was sequenced in a study of type 1 and type 2 diabetes patients. Amplification started from genomic DNA. Multiplex PCR with 30 forward and 13 reverse primers amplified the TCR beta CDR3. TCRdb called the multiplex PCR reads again in MiXCR, with one record for every CDR3 protein. The repertoire holds 250,000 or so distinct CDR3 sequences, with roughly 50% as singletons. The sequenced sample was peripheral blood mononuclear cells (PBMCs). Receptor source: a man between 18 and 35 years old with type 2 diabetes.

This clonotype was seen only a few times. The V gene is TRBV12-3 or TRBV12-4, the J gene TRBJ2-7; either TRBD1 or TRBD2 may fit D (5 bases each). The germline V and J ends were trimmed by 6 bases and 2 bases, with 14 bases remaining between them. The CDR3 extends over 14 amino acids. Here the CDR3 DNA reads TGTGCCAGCAGCCCTGAGGGGATTGCCTACGAGCAGTACTTC. Translating gives CASSPEGIAYEQYF.

Note on this clonotype: A read error is possible here, since a much larger clone lies one base away. It is likely a read error, because the conserved phenylalanine at the end of the CDR3 is missing. This sequence joins TRBV30 and TRBJ1-2; D ambiguous. Germline V lookup: CDR1 GTSNPN, CDR2 SVGIG (reference sequence). The V end lost 1 base, the J end lost 2 bases, and 5 bases lay between the germline ends. The length of the CDR3 is 12 residues. CDR3 nucleotides: TGTGCCTGGAGTGAACGGAACTATGGCTACACCCTC. It encodes CAWSERNYGYTL.

This clonotype came up a few times. Germline and junction disagree at one end, which may indicate a read error. The rearrangement links TRBV27 to TRBJ2-1, with D unclear. From germline, CDR1 is MNHEY and CDR2 SMNVEV (reference sequence). The CDR3 covers 14 residues. The CDR3, as DNA: TGTGCCAGCAGTGTCACCCCACGCCCGAGCCTTACTCTCTTC. It codes for CASSVTPRPSLTLF.

This rearrangement joins TRBV6-6 to TRBJ2-7, with 7 bases that match TRBD1. The junction had 8 bases not matched to a gene; V was cut back by 6 bases and J by 3 bases. The CDR3 sequence is 14 residues long. CDR1 and CDR2 (germline): MNHNY, SVGAGI (reference sequence). In DNA, the CDR3 is TGTGCCAGCAGCCAGGGGAGACAGGGCTACGAGCAGTACTTC. This sequence encodes CASSQGRQGYEQYF.

The J gene is TRBJ2-3, the V gene TRBV24-1, with 11 nucleotides matching TRBD1. CDR1 is KGHDR and CDR2 is SFDVKD in the germline V gene. The V segment lost 3 bases and the J segment 4 bases; nucleotides outside the gene matches: 2. The CDR3 has 15 amino acids. This chain's CDR3 is CATSDRTGGADTQYF. As DNA, the CDR3 is TGTGCCACCAGTGATAGGACAGGGGGCGCAGATACGCAGTATTTT.

This sequence joins TRBV7-2 and TRBJ2-5; D possibly uses TRBD1 or TRBD2 (5 bases each). CDR1 is SGHTA and CDR2 is FQGNSA in the germline V gene. The CDR3 sequence is 14 residues long. V lost 5 bases and J lost 2, with 12 bases in between. For the CDR3, the DNA is TGTGCCAGCAGCCCGGGGCAGAGTCAAGAGACCCAGTACTTC. Translating it yields CASSPGQSQETQYF.

The rearrangement uses TRBV29-1 and TRBJ2-3; D may match TRBD1 or TRBD2 (5 bases each). Germline V CDR1 and CDR2: SQVTM, ANQGSEA. V was trimmed by 4 bases and J by 2 bases, leaving 16 bases between them. The CDR3 has 15 amino acids. The CDR3: CSVAIGGSLTDTQYF. In DNA form, the CDR3 reads TGCAGCGTTGCTATTGGGGGTTCTCTCACAGATACGCAGTATTTT.

V gene TRBV28 combines with J gene TRBJ2-5, with D tentatively TRBD2 (7 bases). The CDR3 length is 15 residues. Between the trimmed V and J ends, which lost 2 bases and 5 bases, there was a span of 15 bases. In germline, CDR1 is MDHEN, CDR2 SYDVKM. CDR3 DNA: TGTGCCAGCAGTTTAAGAGGGGGGGCACGGGAGACCCAGTACTTC. Its protein is CASSLRGGARETQYF.

The chain couples TRBV12-3 or TRBV12-4 to TRBJ1-2, with D possibly TRBD1 on 5 matching bases. The ends were cut back, 7 bases at V and 4 bases at J, with 16 bases in the middle. There are 14 residues in the CDR3. The CDR3 DNA reads TGTGCCAGCAATTGGGGGGGGAGTGCCTATGGCTACACCTTC. Protein: CASNWGGSAYGYTF.

The V and J genes are TRBV6-6 and TRBJ1-3; D is ambiguous. Germline V lookup: CDR1 MNHNY, CDR2 SVGAGI (reference sequence). The CDR3 has 14 amino acids. Trimming pared 7 bases from V and 0 bases from J, leaving 10 bases between. The CDR3 is CASTNRISGNTIYF. The CDR3 bases are TGTGCCAGCACCAACAGAATCTCTGGAAACACCATATATTTT.

This clonotype was observed a few times. This sequence joins TRBV11-2 and TRBJ2-3; D is undetermined. The CDR3 sequence is 16 residues long. Germline V lookup: CDR1 SGHAT, CDR2 FQNNGV. The ends were cut back, 1 base at V and 1 base at J, with 12 bases in the middle. The DNA for the CDR3 is TGTGCCAGCAGCTTAGTAGGCCGCGGACGCACAGATACGCAGTATTTT. This encodes CASSLVGRGRTDTQYF.

The rearrangement joins TRBV20-1 to TRBJ1-1; 7 nucleotides align to TRBD1. CDR1 is DFQATT and CDR2 is SNEGSKA in the germline V gene (reference sequence). Losses at the gene ends were 5 bases for V and 0 bases for J; bases not matched to a gene: 9. CDR3 length: 15 residues. The CDR3 DNA is TGCAGTGCTCATCGGGCGGGACAGATGAACACTGAAGCTTTCTTT. Translating gives CSAHRAGQMNTEAFF.

This chain connects TRBV25-1 to TRBJ2-2; 7 positions match TRBD1. The CDR3 loop spans 14 amino acids. After removal of 6 bases from V and 6 bases from J, the junction contained 7 bases not matched to a gene. Germline-derived CDR1 and CDR2 are MGHDK and SYGVNS. Written as DNA, the CDR3 is TGTGCCAGCAGCCGGGACAGTAACGCCGGGGAGCTGTTTTTT. This translates into CASSRDSNAGELFF.

The table lists this clonotype with many counts. The rearrangement joins TRBV19 to TRBJ1-1; D ambiguous. The CDR3 length is 13 residues. The germline V and J ends were trimmed by 6 bases and 3 bases, with 11 bases remaining between them. CDR1 is LNHDA and CDR2 is SQIVND in the germline V gene (reference sequence). CDR3 amino acids: CASSVPGDTEAFF. DNA for the CDR3: TGTGCCAGTAGCGTTCCTGGGGACACTGAAGCTTTCTTT.

The sample holds many counts of this clonotype. The chain joins TRBV25-1 to TRBJ1-1; D remains unclear. In germline, CDR1 is MGHDK, CDR2 SYGVNS. Trimming shortened V by 0 bases and J by 1 base, and 9 bases separated the two germline ends. The CDR3 runs 15 residues. The CDR3 DNA follows: TGTGCCAGCAGTGAATATCGGGCAGGGAACACTGAAGCTTTCTTT. Protein product: CASSEYRAGNTEAFF.

The chain recombines TRBV7-2 with TRBJ1-1; 11 bases fit TRBD1. CDR1 and CDR2 (germline): SGHTA, FQGNSA. This CDR3 has 15 residues. Trimming removed 9 bases from V and 2 bases from J; junction bases left unmatched: 8. The CDR3 DNA reads TGTGCCAGTAGATGGGACAGGGGGGACAACACTGAAGCTTTCTTT. It yields the protein CASRWDRGDNTEAFF. The whole variable domain, filled in from reference TRBV7-2 and TRBJ1-1, reads GAGVSQSPSNKVTEKGKDVELRCDPISGHTALYWYRQSLGQGLEFLIYFQGNSAPDKSGLPSDRFSAERTGGSVSTLTIQRTQQEDSAVYLCASRWDRGDNTEAFFGQGTRLTVV.

The rearrangement links TRBV5-8 to TRBJ1-3; tentatively, D is TRBD1 (5 bases). The germline V and J ends were trimmed by 3 bases and 2 bases, with 12 bases remaining between them. The germline gives CDR1 SGHTS, CDR2 YDEGEE. The CDR3 runs to 15 residues. CDR3 sequence: CASSYLQGPGNTIYF. In nucleotides, the CDR3 is TGTGCCAGCAGCTACCTCCAGGGCCCTGGAAACACCATATATTTT.

As regards this clonotype: A read error is possible here, since a much larger clone lies one base away. The CDR3 does not end in the conserved phenylalanine or tryptophan, so this is likely a read error. The chain couples TRBV25-1 to TRBJ1-1, with TRBD1 matching over 8 bases. The CDR3 spans 13 residues. CDR1 is MGHDK, CDR2 SYGVNS, per germline. V shed 7 bases, J shed 8 bases, and the junction held 9 bases outside the gene matches. CDR3 loop: CASTPGQDQEAFL. CDR3 DNA sequence: TGTGCCAGCACTCCGGGACAGGACCAAGAAGCTTTCCTT.

The V and J genes are TRBV28 and TRBJ2-7, with TRBD1 identical over 10 bases. Germline trimming cut 4 bases from V and 2 bases from J; bases unmatched to any gene: 17. From germline, CDR1 is MDHEN and CDR2 SYDVKM. This CDR3 comprises 19 residues. Written as DNA, the CDR3 is TGTGCCAGCAGTTCCCTATCTCCTGACAGGGGGCTAATAACCTACGAGCAGTACTTC. Protein product: CASSSLSPDRGLITYEQYF.

The rearrangement uses TRBV29-1 and TRBJ2-3; 7 bases fit TRBD1. Germline-derived CDR1 and CDR2 are SQVTM and ANQGSEA. The ends lost 5 bases at V and 5 bases at J; junction bases unmatched: 7. The CDR3 loop spans 13 amino acids. The CDR3 DNA is TGCAGCGTTTCTAGGGGGCGTCAAGATACGCAGTATTTT. Translated, it gives CSVSRGRQDTQYF.

This clonotype occurred a few times. The rearrangement uses TRBV29-1 and TRBJ2-7, with 9 bases that match TRBD1. This CDR3 has 18 amino acids. The V gene's germline CDR1 is SQVTM and CDR2 ANQGSEA. Losses at the gene ends were 4 bases for V and 3 bases for J; bases not matched to a gene: 19. The CDR3 loop reads CSVVPPSYSGTGNYEQYF. The CDR3 DNA sequence: TGCAGCGTTGTCCCGCCAAGCTATTCCGGGACAGGGAACTACGAGCAGTACTTC.

This clonotype occurred many times. The chain couples TRBV15 to TRBJ1-1, with D perhaps TRBD1 (5 bases). Trimming stripped 2 bases from V and 9 bases from J, with 10 bases between. The CDR3 is 12 residues long. The V gene's germline CDR1 is LNHNV and CDR2 YYDKDF (reference sequence). CDR3 residues: CATSRIDRQAFF. CDR3 in DNA: TGTGCCACCAGCAGAATAGACAGACAAGCTTTCTTT.

The chain has TRBV7-6 and TRBJ2-7; tentatively, D is TRBD1 (5 bases). Germline CDR1 reads SGHVS; CDR2 reads FNYEAQ. The length of the CDR3 is 13 residues. Trimming pared 4 bases from V and 5 bases from J, leaving 12 bases between. The CDR3 DNA is TGTGCCAGCAGCTGGGCAGGGATGGACGAGCAGTACTTC. Translation gives CASSWAGMDEQYF.

This clonotype has a count of ten or more. This chain connects TRBV15 to TRBJ2-5; 11 bases are shared with TRBD1. J was trimmed by 3 bases and V by 5 bases; bases with no gene match: 5. This CDR3 has 15 residues. Germline V CDR1 and CDR2: LNHNV, YYDKDF (reference sequence). DNA of the CDR3: TGTGCCACCAGCGACCGGGACAGGGGGAAAGAGACCCAGTACTTC. Residues: CATSDRDRGKETQYF.